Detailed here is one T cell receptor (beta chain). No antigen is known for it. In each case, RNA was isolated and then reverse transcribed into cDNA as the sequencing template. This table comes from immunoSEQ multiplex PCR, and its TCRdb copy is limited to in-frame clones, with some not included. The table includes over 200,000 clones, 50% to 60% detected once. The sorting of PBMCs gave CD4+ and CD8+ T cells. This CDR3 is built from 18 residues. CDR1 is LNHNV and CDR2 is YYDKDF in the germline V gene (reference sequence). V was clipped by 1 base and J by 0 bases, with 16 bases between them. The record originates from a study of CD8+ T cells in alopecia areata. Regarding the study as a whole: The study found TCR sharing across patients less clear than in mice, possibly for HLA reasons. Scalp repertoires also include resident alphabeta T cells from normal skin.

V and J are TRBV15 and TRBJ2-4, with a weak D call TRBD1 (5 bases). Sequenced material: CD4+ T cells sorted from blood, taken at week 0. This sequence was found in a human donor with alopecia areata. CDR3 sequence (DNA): TGTGCCACCAGCAGAGTTCCTGACAGAACACTAGCCAAAAACATTCAGTACTTC. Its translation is CATSRVPDRTLAKNIQYF.